This T cell receptor (beta chain) was captured in a study of regulatory T cells in long-lasting Graves disease. Study-level background: Persistent Graves' disease denoted over 5 years of antithyroid drugs plus positive TSH receptor antibodies. Study-wide points: There were preferences for TRBV28, TRBJ1-2 and TRBJ2-5 in persistent disease.

Construction of TCR beta libraries relied on iRepertoire HTBI primers and on Arm-PCR targeting CDR3 regions. One entry per CDR3 protein results from TCRdb running MiXCR on the multiplex PCR reads. The data contain a few hundred thousand distinct CDR3 sequences, less than 25% of them seen just once; the ten biggest clones take up approximately 28%. The time point was: persistent/refractory GD, antithyroid drugs over 5 years with positive TRAb. The TCR library was made from RNA that had been extracted from PBMCs in TRIzol. This clonotype was found many times. Its specificity is not known. Looked up from germline, CDR1 is ENHRY and CDR2 is SYGVKD. The CDR3 spans 13 residues. V was pared by 6 bases and J by 4 bases, with 12 bases between.

The receptor was derived from a female donor with Graves disease. The V and J genes are TRBV10-3 and TRBJ1-2; a weak D match, TRBD1 (6 bases). The sequenced sample was peripheral blood mononuclear cells (PBMCs), obtained when the disease was refractory, from a patient treated with antithyroid drugs. The CDR3, as DNA: TGTGCCATCAGGACAGGAAGAGGCTATGGCTACACCTTC. Translating gives CAIRTGRGYGYTF.